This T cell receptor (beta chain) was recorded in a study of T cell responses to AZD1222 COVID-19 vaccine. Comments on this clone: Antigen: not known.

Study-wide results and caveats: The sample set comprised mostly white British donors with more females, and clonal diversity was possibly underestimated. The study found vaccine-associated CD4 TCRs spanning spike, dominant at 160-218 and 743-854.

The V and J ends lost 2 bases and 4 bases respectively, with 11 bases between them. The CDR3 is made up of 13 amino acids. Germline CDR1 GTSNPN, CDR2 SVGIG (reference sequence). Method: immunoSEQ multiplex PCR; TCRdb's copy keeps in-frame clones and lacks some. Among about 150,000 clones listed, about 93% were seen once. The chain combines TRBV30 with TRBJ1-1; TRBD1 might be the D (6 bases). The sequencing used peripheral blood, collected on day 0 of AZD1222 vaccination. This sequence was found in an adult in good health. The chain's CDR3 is CAWSRTGSTEAFF. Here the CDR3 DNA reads TGTGCCTGGAGTCGCACAGGGAGCACTGAAGCTTTCTTT.